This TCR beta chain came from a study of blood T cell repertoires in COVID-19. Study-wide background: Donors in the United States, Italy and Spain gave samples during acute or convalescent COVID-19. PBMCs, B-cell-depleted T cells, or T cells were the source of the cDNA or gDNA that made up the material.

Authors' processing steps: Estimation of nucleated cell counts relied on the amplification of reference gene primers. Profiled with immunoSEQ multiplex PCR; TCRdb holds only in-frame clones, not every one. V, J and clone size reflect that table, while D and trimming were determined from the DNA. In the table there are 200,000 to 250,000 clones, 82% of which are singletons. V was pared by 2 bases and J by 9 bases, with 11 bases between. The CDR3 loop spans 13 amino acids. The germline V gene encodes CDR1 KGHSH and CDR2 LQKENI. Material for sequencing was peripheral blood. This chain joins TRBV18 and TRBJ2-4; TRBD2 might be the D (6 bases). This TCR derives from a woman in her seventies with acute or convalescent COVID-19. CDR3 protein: CASSPGEEGIQYF. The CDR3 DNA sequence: TGTGCCAGCTCACCAGGGGAGGAGGGCATTCAGTACTTC.